A single TCR beta chain is shown here with its context. This sample is part of a study of blood T cell repertoires in COVID-19. Study context: The origin of the acute and convalescent COVID-19 samples was the United States, Italy and Spain. The cDNA or gDNA used as material had been derived from T cells, B-cell-depleted T cells, or PBMCs.

Per the germline V gene, CDR1 is SGDLS and CDR2 is YYNGEE. This CDR3 spans 15 amino acids. Trimming removed 0 bases at V and 0 bases at J, with 7 bases between. Per the authors' pipeline: Estimates of nucleated cell counts were drawn from the amplification of reference gene primers. Data came from immunoSEQ multiplex PCR; TCRdb stores just in-frame clones and leaves some out. V and J calls and clone size come straight from that table; D and trimming were deduced from the DNA. The profile covers about 150,000 clones, with around 84% appearing a single time and 9.8% taken by the ten largest. This clonotype was sampled from a woman in her forties or fifties with acute or convalescent COVID-19. Sequencing input: peripheral blood. The chain couples TRBV9 to TRBJ2-1; no reliable D call. The CDR3 loop reads CASSVDAVSYNEQFF. In nucleotides, the CDR3 is TGTGCCAGCAGCGTAGATGCAGTCTCCTACAATGAGCAGTTCTTC.